A selection of T cell receptor beta chains follows, all from one sample in a study of cytomegalovirus exposure and HLA in healthy donors. Sequencing was performed with immunoSEQ multiplex PCR; in TCRdb, only in-frame clones are kept and a portion is missing. The repertoire has roughly 190,000 clones, 8.5% to 10% of them found once; the top ten carry 1% to 1.5%. Material for sequencing was PBMCs. These receptors were collected from a young woman in good health and CMV-seropositive. Both conserved end residues are part of each CDR3. Fields, in order: V gene, clone size, J gene, D gene, CDR3 DNA, CDR3 protein. A D gene is named only where the DNA matches it firmly. Only part of the rows carry a size: once, few, many, or a class if the clone is expanded.

TRBV29-1,NA,TRBJ1-3,TRBD1,TGCAGCGTTCGACAGGGCGGGGACACCATATATTTT,CSVRQGGDTIYF
TRBV9,NA,TRBJ2-3,TRBD2,TGTGCCAGCAGCGTAGAACGGGAGGGCCGGGGCACAGATACGCAGTATTTT,CASSVEREGRGTDTQYF
TRBV5-1,few,TRBJ2-7,TRBD1,TGCGCCAGCAGCGCGGGACAGGGGCTTACCTACGAGCAGTACTTC,CASSAGQGLTYEQYF
TRBV4-1,few,TRBJ2-7,TRBD1,TGCGCCAGCAGCGACGGGACAGGAAGGGACGAGCAGTACTTC,CASSDGTGRDEQYF
TRBV9,few,TRBJ2-5,NA,TGTGCCAGCAGCCCGAGTGGGTTGGGGGGAGAGACCCAGTACTTC,CASSPSGLGGETQYF
TRBV6-4,NA,TRBJ2-3,TRBD1,TGTGCCAGCAGTTCCCAGGGGGCAGGAGATACGCAGTATTTT,CASSSQGAGDTQYF
TRBV7-9,few,TRBJ2-5,NA,TGTGCCAGCAGCTCGTTAGAGACCCAGTACTTC,CASSSLETQYF
TRBV27,NA,TRBJ2-5,NA,TGTGCCAGCAACTCGGACTGTCACAGGGCGAAGGAAGAGACCCAGTACTTC,CASNSDCHRAKEETQYF
TRBV7-2,NA,TRBJ1-2,TRBD1,TGTGCCAGCAGCTTTAATACAGGGGTTCACTATGGCTACACCTTC,CASSFNTGVHYGYTF
TRBV5-1,few,TRBJ2-7,TRBD2,TGCGCCAGCAGGGCGACAGCGGGAGCAATCTACGAGCAGTACTTC,CASRATAGAIYEQYF
TRBV29-1,NA,TRBJ2-5,NA,TGCAGCGTTGAAGGGACAAGCCAAGAGACCCAGTACTTC,CSVEGTSQETQYF
TRBV28,few,TRBJ1-2,TRBD1,TGTGCCAGCAGTGACAGGGCTCCTGGTGGCTACACCTTC,CASSDRAPGGYTF
TRBV14,few,TRBJ2-2,NA,TGTGCCAGCAGCCAAGATTCCCGCAGTGCCGGGGAGCTGTTTTTT,CASSQDSRSAGELFF
TRBV6-1,few,TRBJ1-2,TRBD1,TGTGCCAGCAGTGCGGACAGGGGAGTCGGTGGCTACACCTTC,CASSADRGVGGYTF
TRBV29-1,NA,TRBJ1-4,NA,TGCAGCGTTAAAATCCAGACTAATGAAAAACTGTTTTTT,CSVKIQTNEKLFF
TRBV30,few,TRBJ1-1,NA,TGTGCCTGGAGTCTAGGAATTGAAGCTTTCTTT,CAWSLGIEAFF
TRBV2,few,TRBJ1-5,NA,TGTGCCAGCAGAACCGATTCGGGTAATCAGCCCCAGCATTTT,CASRTDSGNQPQHF
TRBV30,few,TRBJ1-4,NA,TGTGCCTGGAGGGACATCAGGGTTCCTAATGAAAAACTGTTTTTT,CAWRDIRVPNEKLFF
TRBV6-5,NA,TRBJ2-7,TRBD2,TGTGCCATTCGAAGACTAGCGGGAGCCACCTACGAGCAGTACTTC,CAIRRLAGATYEQYF
TRBV14,few,TRBJ2-7,NA,TGTGCCAGCAGCATAGGGCGGAGCAGGGGCATTTACGAGCAGTACTTC,CASSIGRSRGIYEQYF
TRBV5-1,NA,TRBJ2-7,NA,TGCGCCAGCAGCTTGGTATCGGGTCTCGAGCAGTACTTC,CASSLVSGLEQYF
TRBV5-6,NA,TRBJ2-7,TRBD2,TGTGCCAGCAGCTTCGGGACTAGCTGGCAGCAGTACTTC,CASSFGTSWQQYF
TRBV7-9,NA,TRBJ2-5,TRBD1,TGTGCCAGCAGCTTAACAGGGGGCGTTTTTGAGACCCAGTACTTC,CASSLTGGVFETQYF
TRBV7-9,few,TRBJ2-1,NA,TGTGCCAGCAGCTTAGCCTCCGATGAGCAGTTCTTC,CASSLASDEQFF
TRBV5-1,few,TRBJ2-1,TRBD2,TGCGCCAGCAGCTTGGGGACTAGGGGCAATGAGCAGTTCTTC,CASSLGTRGNEQFF
TRBV7-8,few,TRBJ2-1,NA,TGTGCCAGCAGCCTCTCCGGGACTTCCTACAATGAGCAGTTCTTC,CASSLSGTSYNEQFF
TRBV10-1,few,TRBJ2-2,NA,TGCGCCAGCTCGTTAATCCAGGGCACCGGGGAGCTGTTTTTT,CASSLIQGTGELFF
TRBV6-1,NA,TRBJ2-7,NA,TGTGCCGCGGAGGACGTGAGCTCCTACGAGCAGTACTTC,CAAEDVSSYEQYF
TRBV2,NA,TRBJ1-5,NA,TGTGCCAGCAGTGACGGGGGGCCAAGGGGGGATCGGCCCCAGCATTTT,CASSDGGPRGDRPQHF
TRBV27,NA,TRBJ1-5,NA,TGTGCCAGCATGAAAGGCAGGGGACTAAATCAGCCCCAGCATTTT,CASMKGRGLNQPQHF
TRBV28,NA,TRBJ2-5,NA,TGTGCCAGCAGTTTGAGGAGTACAAAAGAGACCCAGTACTTC,CASSLRSTKETQYF
TRBV30,few,TRBJ2-7,NA,TGTGCCTGGAGTACAGGGTCCTACGAGCAGTACTTC,CAWSTGSYEQYF
TRBV4-2,NA,TRBJ2-3,TRBD2,TGTGCCAGCAGCTTCCGACCACTAGCGGGAGGTGAAGATACGCAGTATTTT,CASSFRPLAGGEDTQYF
TRBV9,few,TRBJ2-7,NA,TGTGCCAGCAGCGGGGGCGACAGATTCTACGAGCAGTACTTC,CASSGGDRFYEQYF
TRBV2,few,TRBJ1-4,NA,TGTGCCAGCAAAAGTGGGGCCGCCTATAATGAAAAACTGTTTTTT,CASKSGAAYNEKLFF
TRBV5-1,few,TRBJ1-1,NA,TGCGCCAGCAGCTTGGCGGCAGGGGATGGAGGAGCTTTCTTT,CASSLAAGDGGAFF
TRBV7-4,few,TRBJ2-7,TRBD1,TGTGCCAGCAGCCCAAATCCCCGGGACAGGGCCTACGAGCAGTACTTC,CASSPNPRDRAYEQYF
TRBV29-1,NA,TRBJ1-2,TRBD1,TGCAGCGTCCCGGGACAGGGGACTACTAATGGCTACACCTTC,CSVPGQGTTNGYTF
TRBV5-1,NA,TRBJ2-5,NA,TGCGCCAGCAGCTCACTCCTGACAGTTCAAGAGAACCAGTACTTC,CASSSLLTVQENQYF
TRBV27,NA,TRBJ2-7,TRBD2,TGTGCCAGCAGTTTTGGCGGGAGGGCCTACGAGCAGTACTTC,CASSFGGRAYEQYF
TRBV29-1,many,TRBJ1-5,TRBD1,TGCAGCGCCACAGGGGCGAGCAATCAGCCCCAGCATTTT,CSATGASNQPQHF
TRBV6-1,few,TRBJ2-1,TRBD2,TGTGCCAGCAGTGTTTTCCGGGAGGTTTCCTACAATGAGCAGTTCTTC,CASSVFREVSYNEQFF
TRBV4-2,NA,TRBJ2-7,NA,TGTGCCAGCAGCCAAGAGGTTGGCACTCACGACGGCGGCTACGAGCAGTACTTC,CASSQEVGTHDGGYEQYF
TRBV4-1,few,TRBJ1-2,NA,TGCGCCAGCAGCCCGGGACACCCCTATGGCTACACCTTC,CASSPGHPYGYTF
TRBV4-1,NA,TRBJ1-1,NA,TGCGCCAGCAGCCGAGGACAGCTGAACACTGAAGCTTTCTTT,CASSRGQLNTEAFF
TRBV5-1,NA,TRBJ2-3,TRBD1,TGCGCCAGCAGCTTGGGACAGGGGACCGGCACAGATACGCAGTATTTT,CASSLGQGTGTDTQYF